Below are 31 T cell receptor beta chains sequenced from a single sample in a study of blood T cell repertoires in COVID-19. Assay used: immunoSEQ multiplex PCR; TCRdb lists only in-frame clones, some missing. There are some 190,000 clones in the sample; approximately 86% occur only once, and 20% to 25% lies in the top ten. The sequenced material came from PBMCs or T cells enriched from blood (not recorded which). These TCRs come from a woman in her forties in a cohort exposed to, infected with or recovered from COVID-19 (not recorded which).

J is TRBJ2-7 and V is TRBV6-2 or TRBV6-3; TRBD2 agrees at 7 bases. The length of the CDR3 is 14 residues. The trim removed 2 bases at V and 3 bases at J, leaving 4 bases unmatched. The V gene's germline CDR1 is MNHEY and CDR2 SVGEGT. The CDR3 nucleotides read TGTGCCAGCAGTTACGGTCTAGCGGACTACGAGCAGTACTTC. It encodes CASSYGLADYEQYF.

This sequence joins TRBV9 and TRBJ2-7; maybe TRBD1 (7 bases). Deletions cut 4 bases from V and 5 bases from J, with 22 bases between. Per germline, CDR1 SGDLS and CDR2 YYNGEE. The CDR3 is 16 residues long. The CDR3 here is CASSPDRDRTNNEQYF. For the CDR3, the DNA is TGTGCCAGCAGCCCCGACAGGGATCGGACTAACAACGAGCAGTACTTC.

CDR3: CASSLISVIYGYTF. Here the CDR3 DNA reads TGTGCCAGCAGCTTAATATCGGTGATCTATGGCTACACCTTC. This chain joins TRBV7-9 and TRBJ1-2; no clear D. Germline V gene lookup returns CDR1 SEHNR and CDR2 FQNEAQ (reference sequence). V was cut by 2 bases and J by 4 bases, with 11 bases left in between. This CDR3 comprises 14 residues.

The chain couples TRBV29-1 to TRBJ1-1; no clear D gene. Germline V gene lookup returns CDR1 SQVTM and CDR2 ANQGSEA. V was clipped by 4 bases and J by 8 bases, with 23 bases between them. The CDR3 has 15 residues. The CDR3 DNA reads as TGCAGCGTTGTATATGGGCTCCGGCGGACGGGAGAAGCTTTCTTT. Its translation: CSVVYGLRRTGEAFF.

The chain recombines TRBV14 with TRBJ2-1; 8 bases match TRBD2. V lost 8 bases to trimming and J lost 9 bases; unmatched junction nucleotides: 12. Looked up from germline, CDR1 is SGHDN and CDR2 is FVKESK. The CDR3 has 14 residues. CDR3 protein: CASSTVAGRGEQFF. The CDR3 DNA is TGTGCCAGCTCTACGGTAGCGGGGCGGGGTGAGCAGTTCTTC. The full variable domain, in which reference TRBV14 and TRBJ2-1 provide the parts outside the CDR3, is EAGVTQFPSHSVIEKGQTVTLRCDPISGHDNLYWYRRVMGKEIKFLLHFVKESKQDESGMPNNRFLAERTGGTYSTLKVQPAELEDSGVYFCASSTVAGRGEQFFGPGTRLTVL.

The sample holds a few counts of this clone. The J gene is TRBJ2-2, the V gene TRBV7-9; tentatively, D is TRBD1 (6 bases). Trimming stripped 1 base from V and 6 bases from J, with 18 bases between. CDR3 length equals 17 residues. Germline V gene data show CDR1 as SEHNR and CDR2 as FQNEAQ (reference sequence). The CDR3 is CASSLVAYPTGPGELFF. CDR3 DNA sequence: TGTGCCAGCAGCTTAGTCGCCTACCCCACAGGGCCCGGGGAGCTGTTTTTT.

This clone turned up a few times. J is TRBJ1-2 and V is TRBV29-1; no definite D call. This CDR3 is 13 amino acids long. In germline, CDR1 is SQVTM, CDR2 ANQGSEA. With 0 bases removed from V and 8 bases from J, the gap between germline ends came to 13 bases. DNA for the CDR3: TGCAGCGTTGAAGATCCACCCGGCGGAGGCTACACCTTC. This gives the protein CSVEDPPGGGYTF.

The chain has TRBV5-1 and TRBJ1-1; D is unclear. The germline CDR1 and CDR2 sequences are SGHRS and YFSETQ. V lost 9 bases and J 1 base, leaving 10 bases between the germline ends. The CDR3 sequence is 12 residues long. The CDR3 reads CATRGTNTEAFF. CDR3 DNA sequence: TGCGCCACTCGGGGAACGAACACTGAAGCTTTCTTT.

The V and J genes are TRBV29-1 and TRBJ2-2; a weak D match, TRBD1 (5 bases). Germline lookup yields CDR1 SQVTM and CDR2 ANQGSEA. This CDR3 contains 12 residues. Trimming took 3 bases from V and 6 from J, leaving 8 bases between them. CDR3 protein: CSVEGHPGELFF. Written as DNA, the CDR3 is TGCAGCGTTGAGGGGCACCCCGGGGAGCTGTTTTTT.

V usage is TRBV7-2 and J usage is TRBJ1-4; no firm D call. Germline V gene data show CDR1 as SGHTA and CDR2 as FQGNSA. The CDR3 consists of 12 residues. The V end lost 3 bases, the J end lost 7 bases, and 6 bases lay between the germline ends. In DNA, the CDR3 is TGTGCCAGCAGCTTCCCAGGTGAAAAACTGTTTTTT. It yields the protein CASSFPGEKLFF.

The gene calls are TRBV27 and TRBJ2-5, with a weak D call TRBD1 (6 bases). This CDR3 region has 16 residues. Trimming removed 3 bases at V and 0 bases at J, with 14 bases between. Germline lookup yields CDR1 MNHEY and CDR2 SMNVEV (reference sequence). DNA for the CDR3: TGTGCCAGCAGTTTGAGAGGACAGACGTACCAAGAGACCCAGTACTTC. It yields the protein CASSLRGQTYQETQYF.

This chain connects TRBV19 to TRBJ2-2; TRBD2 matches 8 bases. Losses at the gene ends were 1 base for V and 2 bases for J; bases not matched to a gene: 3. Germline V gene data show CDR1 as LNHDA and CDR2 as SQIVND (reference sequence). The CDR3 loop spans 16 amino acids. DNA for the CDR3: TGTGCCAGTAGTATAGTACTAGCGGTTAACACCGGGGAGCTGTTTTTT. Translation gives CASSIVLAVNTGELFF.

This clone occurred once. The J gene is TRBJ1-1, the V gene TRBV23-1; 9 bases fit TRBD1. TRBV23-1 is marked as an open reading frame, function uncertain. The CDR3 is made up of 15 amino acids. Germline trimming cut 4 bases from V and 6 bases from J; bases unmatched to any gene: 9. CDR3 region: CASSPDRGSLAEAFF. CDR3 nucleotides: TGCGCCAGCAGTCCCGACAGGGGGTCGTTGGCTGAAGCTTTCTTT.

This chain joins TRBV6-4 and TRBJ1-5; TRBD1 matches at 9 bases. Germline CDR1 MRHNA, CDR2 SNTAGT. The CDR3 is 17 amino acids. The J segment lost 5 bases and the V segment lost 7 bases, leaving 15 bases of the junction unmatched. Written as DNA, the CDR3 is TGTGCCAGCACCTCGATGAACAGGGGGCTGAAAGATCAGCCCCAGCATTTT. Amino acid sequence: CASTSMNRGLKDQPQHF.

The genes are TRBV12-3 or TRBV12-4 and TRBJ1-3, with a tentative D call TRBD1 (5 bases). This CDR3 has 13 amino acids. Trimming removed 7 bases at V and 9 bases at J, with 16 bases between. The CDR3 loop reads CASTPARDGTIYF. As DNA, the CDR3 is TGTGCCAGCACCCCCGCCAGGGATGGCACCATATATTTT.

The chain combines TRBV29-1 with TRBJ1-1; D not certain. CDR1 SQVTM and CDR2 ANQGSEA come from the germline V gene. V lost 4 bases to trimming and J lost 0 bases, with 12 bases between them. The CDR3 extends over 14 amino acids. This CDR3 reads CSVGGPHMNTEAFF. The CDR3 DNA reads TGCAGCGTTGGTGGCCCACACATGAACACTGAAGCTTTCTTT.

The CDR3 reads CASSEPPGGDYGYTF. The CDR3 DNA follows: TGTGCCAGCTCCGAGCCGCCAGGGGGTGACTATGGCTACACCTTC. The chain recombines TRBV18 with TRBJ1-2; 7 bases match TRBD1. CDR3 size: 15 residues. Germline trimming cut 6 bases from V and 3 bases from J; bases unmatched to any gene: 10. Per the germline V gene, CDR1 is KGHSH and CDR2 is LQKENI. The variable domain in full, with the rest retrieved from reference TRBV18 and TRBJ1-2, is NAGVMQNPRHLVRRRGQEARLRCSPMKGHSHVYWYRQLPEEGLKFMVYLQKENIIDESGMPKERFSAEFPKEGPSILRIQQVVRGDSAAYFCASSEPPGGDYGYTFGSGTRLTVV.

The V and J genes are TRBV4-1 and TRBJ2-7; 13 nucleotides match TRBD2. V shed 2 bases, J shed 7 bases, and the junction held 14 bases outside the gene matches. This CDR3 has 18 residues. Germline CDR1 and CDR2: MGHRA and YSYEKL. CDR3 sequence (DNA): TGCGCCAGCAGCCAACCATTTGGGACTAGCGGGGCACTCAGGGAGCAGTACTTC. It yields the protein CASSQPFGTSGALREQYF.

The genes are TRBV11-3 and TRBJ2-5, with D tentatively TRBD2 (5 bases). V was cut by 4 bases and J by 2 bases, with 8 bases left in between. Germline assignment: CDR1 SGHNT and CDR2 YENEEA. This CDR3 comprises 13 residues. The CDR3 DNA sequence: TGTGCCAGCAGCTCGGACTTTCAAGAGACCCAGTACTTC. Protein product: CASSSDFQETQYF.

The chain employs TRBV6-5 and TRBJ1-1, with TRBD1 matching 7 bases. The V gene end was trimmed by 6 bases and the J gene end by 2 bases; junction bases not matched to a gene: 9. CDR3 length: 15 residues. Per germline, CDR1 MNHEY and CDR2 SVGAGI. The CDR3 reads CASRDGRDSNTEAFF. DNA for the CDR3: TGTGCCAGCAGGGATGGCAGGGACAGCAACACTGAAGCTTTCTTT.

The chain joins TRBV12-3 or TRBV12-4 to TRBJ1-2; a possible D gene is TRBD1 (5 bases). This CDR3 is built from 12 residues. Trimming took off 5 bases at V and 9 bases at J, with 13 bases between the two ends. The CDR3 coding sequence is TGTGCCAGCAGTCCTAGCGACAGAAGCTACACCTTC. Translation gives CASSPSDRSYTF.

This chain links TRBV27 with TRBJ1-5; 7 bases match TRBD1. V shed 4 bases and J 5 bases; nucleotides not matched to a gene: 11. CDR3 length: 16 amino acids. Germline CDR1 reads MNHEY; CDR2 reads SMNVEV (reference sequence). The CDR3 protein is CASSSLGRGKDQPQHF. CDR3 DNA: TGTGCCAGCAGTTCCCTCGGCAGGGGGAAAGATCAGCCCCAGCATTTT.

The chain is built from TRBV19 and TRBJ1-1; the D is unclear. Germline CDR1 is LNHDA and CDR2 is SQIVND (reference sequence). The CDR3 is 13 residues long. V lost 6 bases, J lost 0 bases, and 8 bases lay in between. DNA of the CDR3: TGTGCCAGTAGCGAGTACCTGAACACTGAAGCTTTCTTT. It yields the protein CASSEYLNTEAFF.

The rearrangement uses TRBV5-8 and TRBJ1-3; perhaps TRBD1 as D (6 bases). V lost 0 bases, J lost 4 bases, and 17 bases lay in between. CDR3 length: 17 residues. Germline V gene data show CDR1 as SGHTS and CDR2 as YDEGEE. CDR3 coding DNA: TGTGCCAGCAGCTTGGTCAGGGGAGTCCATTCCGGAAACACCATATATTTT. The encoded protein is CASSLVRGVHSGNTIYF.

The chain combines TRBV2 with TRBJ2-7; 12 bases are a match to TRBD2. Germline trimming cut 5 bases from V and 2 bases from J; bases unmatched to any gene: 4. CDR3 length: 15 amino acids. Germline loops: CDR1 SNHLY, CDR2 FYNNEI. CDR3 residues: CASSFGLAGTYEQYF. DNA of the CDR3: TGTGCCAGCAGTTTTGGACTAGCGGGGACCTACGAGCAGTACTTC.

The genes are TRBV6-5 and TRBJ1-1; 8 bases fit TRBD1. Per germline, CDR1 MNHEY and CDR2 SVGAGI. V gave up 8 bases and J gave up 0 bases; unmatched junction bases: 2. The CDR3 length is 13 residues. The CDR3 bases are TGTGCCAGCCGGACAGGGTTGAACACTGAAGCTTTCTTT. Its protein product is CASRTGLNTEAFF.

This chain joins TRBV18 and TRBJ1-3; 7 bases are a match to TRBD1. Germline V gene sequence: CDR1 KGHSH, CDR2 LQKENI. The V segment lost 5 bases and the J segment 3 bases; nucleotides outside the gene matches: 1. This CDR3 is built from 13 residues. This chain's CDR3 is CASSRDSGNTIYF. Written as DNA, the CDR3 is TGTGCCAGCTCAAGGGACAGTGGAAACACCATATATTTT.

This chain joins TRBV2 and TRBJ1-2; tentatively, D is TRBD1 (5 bases). Trimming stripped 0 bases from V and 3 bases from J, with 8 bases between. This CDR3 contains 14 residues. Germline assignment: CDR1 SNHLY and CDR2 FYNNEI. The CDR3 DNA reads TGTGCCAGCAGTGAAGCGGCCAGGGACTATGGCTACACCTTC. Protein: CASSEAARDYGYTF. Drawing the rest from reference TRBV2 and TRBJ1-2, the complete variable domain is EPEVTQTPSHQVTQMGQEVILRCVPISNHLYFYWYRQILGQKVEFLVSFYNNEISEKSEIFDDQFSVERPDGSNFTLKIRSTKLEDSAMYFCASSEAARDYGYTFGSGTRLTVV.

The sample holds a few counts of this clone. The V gene is TRBV5-1, the J gene TRBJ2-1; the match to TRBD2 covers 12 bases. The germline gives CDR1 SGHRS, CDR2 YFSETQ. The CDR3 sequence is 18 residues long. V was clipped by 1 base and J by 0 bases; unmatched bases: 5. This CDR3 is CASSLLTSGGLSYNEQFF. Written as DNA, the CDR3 is TGCGCCAGCAGCTTGTTAACTAGCGGGGGGCTCTCCTACAATGAGCAGTTCTTC.

This clone was found once. The CDR3 DNA sequence: TGTGCCAGCAGCCCCGGGACAGAATCTGTCTACACCTTC. It translates to CASSPGTESVYTF. This chain joins TRBV12-3 or TRBV12-4 and TRBJ1-2; 7 bases are shared with TRBD1. V lost 6 bases and J lost 10; bases outside the gene matches: 11. The length of the CDR3 is 13 residues.

This clone was seen once. The rearrangement joins TRBV13 to TRBJ1-2; possible D gene TRBD1, 5 bases. Per germline, CDR1 PRHDT and CDR2 FYEKMQ (reference sequence). The CDR3 is 15 amino acids. V was clipped by 0 bases and J by 3 bases, with 11 bases between them. As DNA, the CDR3 is TGTGCCAGCAGCTTAGGGCGCAGGGCGGACTATGGCTACACCTTC. It yields the protein CASSLGRRADYGYTF.